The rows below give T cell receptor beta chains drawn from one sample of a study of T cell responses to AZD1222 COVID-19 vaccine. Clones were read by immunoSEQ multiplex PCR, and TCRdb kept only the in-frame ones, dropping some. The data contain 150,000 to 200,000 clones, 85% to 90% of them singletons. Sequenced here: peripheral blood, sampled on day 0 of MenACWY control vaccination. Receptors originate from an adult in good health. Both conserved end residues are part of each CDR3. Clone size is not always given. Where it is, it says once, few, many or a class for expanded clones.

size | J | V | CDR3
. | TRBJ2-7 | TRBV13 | CASSRRTSGGRYEQYF
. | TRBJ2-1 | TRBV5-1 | CASSFMLAGDEQFF
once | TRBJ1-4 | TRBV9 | CASSHPPGEKLFF
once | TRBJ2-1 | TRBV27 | CASSLLAGGNNEQFF
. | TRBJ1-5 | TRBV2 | CASGMTGSNQPQHF
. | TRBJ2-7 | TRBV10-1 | CASPAGGNKGEQYF
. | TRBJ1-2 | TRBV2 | CASSENPLRGYTF
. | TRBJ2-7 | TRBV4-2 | CASSLNRATYEQYF
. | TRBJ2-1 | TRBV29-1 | CSVGDTLYNEQFF
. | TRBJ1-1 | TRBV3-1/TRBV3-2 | CASSLKGGGNTEAFF
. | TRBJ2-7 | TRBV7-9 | CASSLTSTYEQYF
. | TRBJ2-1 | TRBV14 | CASSQESRRNEQFF
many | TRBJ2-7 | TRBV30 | CAWSRAERYEQYF
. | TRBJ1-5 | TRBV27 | CASSFPRTRPTQPQHF
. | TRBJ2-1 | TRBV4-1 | CASSGGQGADEQFF
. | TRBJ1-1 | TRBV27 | CASSKIPGQGAEAFF
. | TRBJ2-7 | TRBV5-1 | CASSLDRTGLNSYEQYF
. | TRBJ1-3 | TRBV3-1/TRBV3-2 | CASSQAGAGNTIYF
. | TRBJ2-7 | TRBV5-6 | CASSLRSSGRYEQYF
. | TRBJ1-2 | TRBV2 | CASSDPASNYGYTF
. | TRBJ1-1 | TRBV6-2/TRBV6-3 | CASSYYRGLCYTEAFF
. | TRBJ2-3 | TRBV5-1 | CASSPRGGGRTDTQYF
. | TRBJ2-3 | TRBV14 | CASSWVSRTDTQYF